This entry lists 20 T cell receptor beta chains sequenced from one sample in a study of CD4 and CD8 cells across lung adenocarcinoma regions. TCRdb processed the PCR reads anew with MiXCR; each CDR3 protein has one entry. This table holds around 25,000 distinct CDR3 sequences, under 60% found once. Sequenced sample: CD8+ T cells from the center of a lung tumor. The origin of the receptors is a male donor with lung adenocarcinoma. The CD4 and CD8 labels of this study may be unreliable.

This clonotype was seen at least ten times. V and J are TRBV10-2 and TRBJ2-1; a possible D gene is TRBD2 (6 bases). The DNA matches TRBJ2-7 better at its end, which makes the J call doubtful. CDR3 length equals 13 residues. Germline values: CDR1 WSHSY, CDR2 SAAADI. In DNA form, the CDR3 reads TGCGCCAGCAGTTGGGGGGAAGCCTACGAGCAGTACTTC. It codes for CASSWGEAYEQYF.

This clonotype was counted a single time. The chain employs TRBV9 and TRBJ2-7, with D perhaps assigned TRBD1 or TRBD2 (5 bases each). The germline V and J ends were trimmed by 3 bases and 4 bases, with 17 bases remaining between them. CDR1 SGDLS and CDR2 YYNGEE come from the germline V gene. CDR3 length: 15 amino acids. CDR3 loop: CASSAGPGPRYEQYF. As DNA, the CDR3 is TGTGCCAGCAGCGCTGGGCCGGGGCCACGGTACGAGCAGTACTTC.

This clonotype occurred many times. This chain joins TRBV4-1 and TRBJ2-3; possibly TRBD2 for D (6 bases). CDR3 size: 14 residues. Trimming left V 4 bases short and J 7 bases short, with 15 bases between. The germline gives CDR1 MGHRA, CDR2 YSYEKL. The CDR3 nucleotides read TGCGCCAGCAGCCGCGACCGGGGCGGGAATACGCAGTATTTT. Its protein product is CASSRDRGGNTQYF.

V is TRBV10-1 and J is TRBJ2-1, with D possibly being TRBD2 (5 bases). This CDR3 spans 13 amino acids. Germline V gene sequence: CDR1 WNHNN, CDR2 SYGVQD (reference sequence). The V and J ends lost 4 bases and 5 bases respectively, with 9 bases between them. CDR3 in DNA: TGCGCCAGCAGTGTGGGAGTTCACAATGAGCAGTTCTTC. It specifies CASSVGVHNEQFF.

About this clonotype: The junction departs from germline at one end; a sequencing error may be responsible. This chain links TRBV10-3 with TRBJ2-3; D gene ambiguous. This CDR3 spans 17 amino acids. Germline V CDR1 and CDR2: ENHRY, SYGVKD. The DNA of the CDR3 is TGTGCCATCAGTGATCCCCCCGGGCGGTTTGCCGAAGATACTCAGTACTTT. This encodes CAISDPPGRFAEDTQYF.

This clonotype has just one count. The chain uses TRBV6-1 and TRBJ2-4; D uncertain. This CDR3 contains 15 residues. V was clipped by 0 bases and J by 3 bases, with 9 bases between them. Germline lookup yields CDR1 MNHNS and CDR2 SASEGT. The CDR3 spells CASSEAMWDKNIQYF. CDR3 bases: TGTGCCAGCAGTGAAGCGATGTGGGACAAAAACATTCAGTACTTC.

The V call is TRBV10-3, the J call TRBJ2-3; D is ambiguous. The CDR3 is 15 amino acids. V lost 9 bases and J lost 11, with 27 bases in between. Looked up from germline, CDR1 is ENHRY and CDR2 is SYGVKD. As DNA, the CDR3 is TGTGCCATGACCGTTCACCAGGTGAGCACCGAGAAGCAGTATTTT. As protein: CAMTVHQVSTEKQYF.

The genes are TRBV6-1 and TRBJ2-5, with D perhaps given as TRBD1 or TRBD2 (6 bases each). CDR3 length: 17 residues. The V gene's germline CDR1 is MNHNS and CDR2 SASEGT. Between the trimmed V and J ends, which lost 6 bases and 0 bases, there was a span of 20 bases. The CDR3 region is CASRGGIGGRDQETQYF. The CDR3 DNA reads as TGTGCCAGCAGGGGGGGAATTGGGGGCCGTGACCAAGAGACCCAGTACTTC.

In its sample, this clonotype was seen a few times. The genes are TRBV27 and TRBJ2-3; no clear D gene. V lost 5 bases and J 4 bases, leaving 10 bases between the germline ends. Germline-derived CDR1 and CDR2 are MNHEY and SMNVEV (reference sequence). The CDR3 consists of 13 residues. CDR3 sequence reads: CASSSRAADTQYF. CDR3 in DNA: TGTGCCAGCAGTAGTCGGGCCGCAGATACGCAGTATTTT.

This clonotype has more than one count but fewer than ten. CDR3 region: CAISELGEREGRLHNEQFF. DNA of the CDR3: TGTGCCATCAGTGAGCTCGGGGAGCGGGAGGGGCGACTCCACAATGAGCAGTTCTTC. This chain connects TRBV10-3 to TRBJ2-1; TRBD2 matches at 10 bases. The CDR3 totals 19 residues. Germline-derived CDR1 and CDR2 are ENHRY and SYGVKD. J was trimmed by 5 bases and V by 2 bases; bases with no gene match: 15.

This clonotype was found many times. The CDR3 DNA sequence: TGTGCCAGCAGTGAAGGACCGGTTAGCTCCTACGAGCAGTACTTC. This sequence encodes CASSEGPVSSYEQYF. The chain combines TRBV6-1 with TRBJ2-7; D not certain. The CDR3 length is 15 residues. CDR1 is MNHNS and CDR2 is SASEGT in the germline V gene. Trimming removed 1 base from V and 0 bases from J, with 10 bases in between.

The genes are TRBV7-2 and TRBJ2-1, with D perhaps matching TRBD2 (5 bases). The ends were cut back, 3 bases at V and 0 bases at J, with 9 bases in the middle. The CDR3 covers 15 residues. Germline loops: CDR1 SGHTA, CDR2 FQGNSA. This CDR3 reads CASSLSGSSYNEQFF. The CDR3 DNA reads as TGTGCCAGCAGCTTGAGCGGAAGCTCCTACAATGAGCAGTTCTTC.

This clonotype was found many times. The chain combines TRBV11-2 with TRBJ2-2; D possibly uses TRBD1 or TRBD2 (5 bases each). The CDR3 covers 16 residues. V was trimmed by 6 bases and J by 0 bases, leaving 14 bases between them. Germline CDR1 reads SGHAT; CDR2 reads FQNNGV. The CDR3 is CASSFLPGPNTGELFF. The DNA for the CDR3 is TGTGCCAGCAGTTTCCTCCCGGGACCGAACACCGGGGAGCTGTTTTTT.

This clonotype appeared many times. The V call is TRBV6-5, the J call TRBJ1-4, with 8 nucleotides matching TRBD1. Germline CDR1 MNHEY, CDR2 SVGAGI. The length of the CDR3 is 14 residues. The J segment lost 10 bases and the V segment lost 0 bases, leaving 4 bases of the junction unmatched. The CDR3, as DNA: TGTGCCAGCAGTTACTCTGACAGGGGCGGAAAACTGTTTTTT. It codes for CASSYSDRGGKLFF.

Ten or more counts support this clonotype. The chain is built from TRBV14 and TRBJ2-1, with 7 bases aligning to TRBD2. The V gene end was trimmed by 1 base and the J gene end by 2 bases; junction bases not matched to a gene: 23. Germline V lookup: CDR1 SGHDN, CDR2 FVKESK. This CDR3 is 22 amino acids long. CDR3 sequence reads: CASSQGFVLPGLVAGTYNEQFF. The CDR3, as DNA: TGTGCCAGCAGCCAAGGTTTCGTACTTCCTGGACTAGTGGCGGGGACCTACAATGAGCAGTTCTTC.

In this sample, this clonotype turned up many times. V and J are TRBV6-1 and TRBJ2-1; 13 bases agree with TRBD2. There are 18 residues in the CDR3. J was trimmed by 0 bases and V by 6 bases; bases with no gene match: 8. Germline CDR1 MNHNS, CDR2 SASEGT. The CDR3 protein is CASSHPGTSGTSYNEQFF. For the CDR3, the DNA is TGTGCCAGCAGCCACCCTGGGACTAGCGGGACCTCCTACAATGAGCAGTTCTTC.

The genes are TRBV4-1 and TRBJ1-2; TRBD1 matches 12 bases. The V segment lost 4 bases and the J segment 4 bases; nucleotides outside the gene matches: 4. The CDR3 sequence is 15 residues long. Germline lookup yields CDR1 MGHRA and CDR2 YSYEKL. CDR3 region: CASSPGTGGAYGYTF. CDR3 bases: TGCGCCAGCAGCCCCGGGACAGGGGGCGCCTATGGCTACACCTTC.

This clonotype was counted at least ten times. CDR3 region: CASSVGPIGNEQFF. The CDR3 DNA reads as TGTGCCAGCAGTGTGGGCCCAATAGGCAATGAGCAGTTCTTC. This chain connects TRBV6-1 to TRBJ2-1, with D unclear. Germline V CDR1 and CDR2: MNHNS, SASEGT. The CDR3 sequence is 14 residues long. Trimming left V 4 bases short and J 6 bases short, with 13 bases between.

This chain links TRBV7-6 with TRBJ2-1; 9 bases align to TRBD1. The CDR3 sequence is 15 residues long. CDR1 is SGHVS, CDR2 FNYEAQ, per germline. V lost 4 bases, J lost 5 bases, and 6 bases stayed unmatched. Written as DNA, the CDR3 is TGTGCCAGCAGCTCACTTGGGACAGGGAACAATGAGCAGTTCTTC. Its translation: CASSSLGTGNNEQFF.

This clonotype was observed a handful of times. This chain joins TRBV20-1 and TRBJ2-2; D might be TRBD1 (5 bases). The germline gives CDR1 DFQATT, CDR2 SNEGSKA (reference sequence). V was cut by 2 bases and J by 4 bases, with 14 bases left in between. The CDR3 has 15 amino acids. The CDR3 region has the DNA TGCAGTGCTAGACAGGGCCTCTACGGCACCGGGGAGCTGTTTTTT. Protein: CSARQGLYGTGELFF.